This T cell receptor (beta chain) appears in the sequencing data of a study of T cell responses to AZD1222 COVID-19 vaccine. The CDR3 is 14 residues long. Germline V gene lookup returns CDR1 MGHDK and CDR2 SYGVNS. The ends were cut back, 8 bases at V and 6 bases at J, with 16 bases in the middle. Study-wide results and limits: Repertoire sampling occurred only after the peak T cell response.

Sequencing was performed with immunoSEQ multiplex PCR; in TCRdb, only in-frame clones are kept and a portion is missing. The data show around 220,000 clones, roughly 94% seen once. In the case of this clone: Its antigen is currently unknown.

This chain uses TRBV25-1 with TRBJ2-2, with D possibly TRBD2 on 6 matching bases. Source: peripheral blood, taken 28 days after the second dose of the MenACWY control vaccine. The source of this sequence is an adult who received the MenACWY meningococcal vaccine as a control. The CDR3 region is CASQRGGVPGELFF. The DNA for the CDR3 is TGTGCCAGCCAACGAGGCGGGGTCCCCGGGGAGCTGTTTTTT.